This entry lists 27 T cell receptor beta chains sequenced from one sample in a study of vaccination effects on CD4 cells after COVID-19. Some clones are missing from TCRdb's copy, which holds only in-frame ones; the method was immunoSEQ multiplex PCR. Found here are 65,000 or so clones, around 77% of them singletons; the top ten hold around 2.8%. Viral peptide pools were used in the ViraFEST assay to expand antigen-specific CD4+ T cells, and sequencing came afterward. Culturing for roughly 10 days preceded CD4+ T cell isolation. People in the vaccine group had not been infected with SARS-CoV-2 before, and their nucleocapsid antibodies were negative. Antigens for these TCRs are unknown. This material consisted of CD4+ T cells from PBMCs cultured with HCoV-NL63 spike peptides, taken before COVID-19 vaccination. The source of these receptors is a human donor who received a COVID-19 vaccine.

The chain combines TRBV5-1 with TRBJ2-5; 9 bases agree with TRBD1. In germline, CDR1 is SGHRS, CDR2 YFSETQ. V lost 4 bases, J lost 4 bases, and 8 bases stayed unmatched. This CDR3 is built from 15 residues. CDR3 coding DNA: TGCGCCAGCAGCCTATCGGGACAGGGCGCAGAGACCCAGTACTTC. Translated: CASSLSGQGAETQYF.

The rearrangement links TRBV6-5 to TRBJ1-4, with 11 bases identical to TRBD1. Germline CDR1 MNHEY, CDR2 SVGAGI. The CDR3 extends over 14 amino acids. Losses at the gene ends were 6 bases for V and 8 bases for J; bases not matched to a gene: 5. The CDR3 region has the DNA TGTGCCAGCAGGAGGCGGACAGGGGGCGAAAAACTGTTTTTT. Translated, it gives CASRRRTGGEKLFF.

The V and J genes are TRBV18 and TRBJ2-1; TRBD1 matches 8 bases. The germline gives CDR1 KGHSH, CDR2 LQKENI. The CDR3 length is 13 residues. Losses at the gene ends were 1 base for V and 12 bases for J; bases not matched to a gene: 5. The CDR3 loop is CASSPQGQVAQFF. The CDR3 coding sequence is TGTGCCAGCTCACCACAGGGACAGGTTGCGCAGTTCTTC.

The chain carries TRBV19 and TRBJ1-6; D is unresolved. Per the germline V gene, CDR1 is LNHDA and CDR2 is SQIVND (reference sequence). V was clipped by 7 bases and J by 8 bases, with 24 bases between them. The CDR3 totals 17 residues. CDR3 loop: CASKEAAGSYRDSPLHF. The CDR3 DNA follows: TGTGCCAGTAAGGAAGCGGCCGGCTCTTACCGAGATTCACCCCTCCACTTT.

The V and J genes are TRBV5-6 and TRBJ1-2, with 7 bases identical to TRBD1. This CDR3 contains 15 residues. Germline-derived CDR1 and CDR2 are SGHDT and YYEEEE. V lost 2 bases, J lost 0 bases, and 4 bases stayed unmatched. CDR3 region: CASSFYQGANYGYTF. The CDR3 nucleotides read TGTGCCAGCAGCTTTTATCAGGGGGCTAACTATGGCTACACCTTC.

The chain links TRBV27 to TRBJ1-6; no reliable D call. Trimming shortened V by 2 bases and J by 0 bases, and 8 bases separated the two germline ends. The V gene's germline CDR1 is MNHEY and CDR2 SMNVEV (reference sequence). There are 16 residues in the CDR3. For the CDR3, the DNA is TGTGCCAGCAGTTTACGAAGGAGCTCCTATAATTCACCCCTCCACTTT. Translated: CASSLRRSSYNSPLHF.

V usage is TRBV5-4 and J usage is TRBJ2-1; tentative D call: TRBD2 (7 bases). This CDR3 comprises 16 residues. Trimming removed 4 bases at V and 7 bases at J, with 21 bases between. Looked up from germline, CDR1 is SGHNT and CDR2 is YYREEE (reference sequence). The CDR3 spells CASSATRGATPNEQFF. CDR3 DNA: TGTGCCAGCAGCGCCACTCGGGGGGCCACTCCTAATGAGCAGTTCTTC.

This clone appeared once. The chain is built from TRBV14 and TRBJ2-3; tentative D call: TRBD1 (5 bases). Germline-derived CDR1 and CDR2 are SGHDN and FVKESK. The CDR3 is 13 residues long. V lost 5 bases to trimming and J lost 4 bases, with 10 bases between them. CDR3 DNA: TGTGCCAGCAGCTTAACAGGCCCAGATACGCAGTATTTT. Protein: CASSLTGPDTQYF.

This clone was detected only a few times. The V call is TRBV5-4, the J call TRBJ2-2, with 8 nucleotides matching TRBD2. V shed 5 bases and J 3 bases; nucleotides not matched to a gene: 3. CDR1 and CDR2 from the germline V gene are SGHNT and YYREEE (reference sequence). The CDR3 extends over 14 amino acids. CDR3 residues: CASSYGGDTGELFF. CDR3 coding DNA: TGTGCCAGCAGTTACGGGGGGGACACCGGGGAGCTGTTTTTT.

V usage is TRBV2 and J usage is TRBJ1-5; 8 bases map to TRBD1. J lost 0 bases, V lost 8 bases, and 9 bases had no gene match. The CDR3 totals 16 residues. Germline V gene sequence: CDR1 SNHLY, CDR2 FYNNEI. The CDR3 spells CASRSGQVYSNQPQHF. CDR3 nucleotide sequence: TGTGCCAGCCGTTCGGGACAGGTCTATAGCAATCAGCCCCAGCATTTT.

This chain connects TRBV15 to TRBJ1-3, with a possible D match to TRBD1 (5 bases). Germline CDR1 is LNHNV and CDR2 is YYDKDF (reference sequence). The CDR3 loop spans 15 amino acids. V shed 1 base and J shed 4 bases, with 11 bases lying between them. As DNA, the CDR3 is TGTGCCACCAGCAGAGCCCAGGGAAGAGGAAACACCATATATTTT. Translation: CATSRAQGRGNTIYF.

The DNA for the CDR3 is TGTGCCTGGGGGAGGGGGGACAATCAGCCCCAGCATTTT. Protein: CAWGRGDNQPQHF. This rearrangement joins TRBV30 to TRBJ1-5; a weak D match, TRBD1 (6 bases). The CDR3 runs to 13 residues. CDR1 GTSNPN and CDR2 SVGIG come from the germline V gene (reference sequence). The V end lost 5 bases, the J end lost 3 bases, and 11 bases lay between the germline ends.

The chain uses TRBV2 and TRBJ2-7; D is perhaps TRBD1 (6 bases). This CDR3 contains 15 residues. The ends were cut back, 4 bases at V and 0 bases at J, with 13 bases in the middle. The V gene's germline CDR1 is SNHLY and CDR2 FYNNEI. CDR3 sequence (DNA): TGTGCCAGCAGTGGAAGACAGGCAAGCTCCTACGAGCAGTACGTC. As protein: CASSGRQASSYEQYV.

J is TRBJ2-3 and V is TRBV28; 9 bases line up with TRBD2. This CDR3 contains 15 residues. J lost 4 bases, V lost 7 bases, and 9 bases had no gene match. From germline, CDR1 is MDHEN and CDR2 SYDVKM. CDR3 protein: CASTLGGGVSDTQYF. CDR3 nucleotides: TGTGCCAGCACCTTGGGCGGGGGGGTGTCAGATACGCAGTATTTT.

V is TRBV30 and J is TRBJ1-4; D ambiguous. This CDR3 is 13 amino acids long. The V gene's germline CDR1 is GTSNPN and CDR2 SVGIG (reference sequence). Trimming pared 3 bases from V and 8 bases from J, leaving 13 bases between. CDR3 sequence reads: CAWSFGVQEKLFF. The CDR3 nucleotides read TGTGCCTGGAGCTTTGGGGTGCAGGAAAAACTGTTTTTT.

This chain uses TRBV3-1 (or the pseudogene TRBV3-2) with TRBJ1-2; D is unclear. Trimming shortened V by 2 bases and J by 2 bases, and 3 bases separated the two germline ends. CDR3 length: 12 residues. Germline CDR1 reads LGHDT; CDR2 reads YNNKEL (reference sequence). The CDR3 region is CASSQLNYGYTF. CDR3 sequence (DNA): TGTGCCAGCAGCCAATTGAACTATGGCTACACCTTC.

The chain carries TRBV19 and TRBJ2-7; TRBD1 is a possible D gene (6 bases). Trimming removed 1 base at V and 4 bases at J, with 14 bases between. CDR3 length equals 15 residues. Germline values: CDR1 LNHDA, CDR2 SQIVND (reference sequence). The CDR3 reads CASSIAGAPEYEQYV. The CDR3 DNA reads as TGTGCCAGTAGTATAGCAGGGGCACCCGAATACGAGCAGTACGTC.

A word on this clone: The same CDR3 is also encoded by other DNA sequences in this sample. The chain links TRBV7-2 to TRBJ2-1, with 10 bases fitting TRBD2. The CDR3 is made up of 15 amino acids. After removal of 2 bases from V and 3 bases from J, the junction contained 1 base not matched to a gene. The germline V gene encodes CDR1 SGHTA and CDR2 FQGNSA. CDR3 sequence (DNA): TGTGCCAGCAGCTTAAGCGGGGGGGGCTACAATGAGCAGTTCTTC. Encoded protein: CASSLSGGGYNEQFF. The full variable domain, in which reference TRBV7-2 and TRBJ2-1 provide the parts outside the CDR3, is GAGVSQSPSNKVTEKGKDVELRCDPISGHTALYWYRQSLGQGLEFLIYFQGNSAPDKSGLPSDRFSAERTGGSVSTLTIQRTQQEDSAVYLCASSLSGGGYNEQFFGPGTRLTVL.

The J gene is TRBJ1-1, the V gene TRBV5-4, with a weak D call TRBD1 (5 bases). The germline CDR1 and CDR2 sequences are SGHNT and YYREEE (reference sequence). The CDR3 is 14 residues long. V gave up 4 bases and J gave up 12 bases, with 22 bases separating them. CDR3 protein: CASSPLQGPNGTFF. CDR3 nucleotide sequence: TGTGCCAGCAGCCCTTTGCAGGGACCAAATGGGACTTTCTTT. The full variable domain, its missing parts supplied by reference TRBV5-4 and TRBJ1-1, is ETGVTQSPTHLIKTRGQQVTLRCSSQSGHNTVSWYQQALGQGPQFIFQYYREEENGRGNFPPRFSGLQFPNYSSELNVNALELDDSALYLCASSPLQGPNGTFFGQGTRLTVV.

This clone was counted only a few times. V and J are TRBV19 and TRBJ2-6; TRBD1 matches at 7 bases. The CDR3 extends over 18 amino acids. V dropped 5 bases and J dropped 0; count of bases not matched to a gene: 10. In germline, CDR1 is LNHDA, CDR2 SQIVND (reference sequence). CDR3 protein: CASSLPGTETSGANVLTF. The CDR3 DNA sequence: TGTGCCAGTAGTCTCCCCGGGACAGAAACCTCTGGGGCCAACGTCCTGACTTTC.

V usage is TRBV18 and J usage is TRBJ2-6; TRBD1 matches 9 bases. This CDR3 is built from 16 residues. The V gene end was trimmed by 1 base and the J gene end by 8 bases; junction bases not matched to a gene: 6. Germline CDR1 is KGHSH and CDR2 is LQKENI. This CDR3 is CASSPQQGALPNVLTF. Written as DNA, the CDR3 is TGTGCCAGCTCACCACAACAGGGGGCGCTTCCCAACGTCCTGACTTTC.

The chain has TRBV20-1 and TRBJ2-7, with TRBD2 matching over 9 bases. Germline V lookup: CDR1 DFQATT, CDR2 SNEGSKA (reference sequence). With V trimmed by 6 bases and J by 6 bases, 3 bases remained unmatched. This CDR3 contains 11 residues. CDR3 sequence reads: CSALRGGEQYV. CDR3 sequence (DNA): TGCAGTGCCCTGCGGGGGGGCGAGCAGTACGTC.

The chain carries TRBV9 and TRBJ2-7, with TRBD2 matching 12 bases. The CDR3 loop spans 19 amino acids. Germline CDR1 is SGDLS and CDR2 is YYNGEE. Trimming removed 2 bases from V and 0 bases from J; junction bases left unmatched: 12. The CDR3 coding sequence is TGTGCCAGCAGCGTCGACCCGGAATGGACTAGCGGGGACTCCTACGAGCAGTACGTC. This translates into CASSVDPEWTSGDSYEQYV.

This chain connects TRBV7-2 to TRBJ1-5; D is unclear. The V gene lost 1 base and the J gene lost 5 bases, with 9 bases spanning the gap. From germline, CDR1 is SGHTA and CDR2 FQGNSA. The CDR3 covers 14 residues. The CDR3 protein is CASSLVVRDQPQHF. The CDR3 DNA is TGTGCCAGCAGCTTAGTGGTCCGCGATCAGCCCCAGCATTTT.

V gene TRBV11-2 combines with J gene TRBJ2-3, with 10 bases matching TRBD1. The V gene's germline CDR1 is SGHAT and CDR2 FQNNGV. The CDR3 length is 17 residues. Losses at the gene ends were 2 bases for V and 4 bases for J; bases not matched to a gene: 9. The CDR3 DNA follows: TGTGCCAGCAGCTTAAGGGTGAGACAGGGGGCATCAGATACGCAGTATTTT. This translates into CASSLRVRQGASDTQYF.

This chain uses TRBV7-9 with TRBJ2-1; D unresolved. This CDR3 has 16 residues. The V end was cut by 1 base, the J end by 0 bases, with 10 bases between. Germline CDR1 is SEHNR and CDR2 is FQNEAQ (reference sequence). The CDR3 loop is CASSLELRSSYNEQFF. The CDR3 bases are TGTGCCAGCAGCTTAGAGCTCAGGAGCTCCTACAATGAGCAGTTCTTC.

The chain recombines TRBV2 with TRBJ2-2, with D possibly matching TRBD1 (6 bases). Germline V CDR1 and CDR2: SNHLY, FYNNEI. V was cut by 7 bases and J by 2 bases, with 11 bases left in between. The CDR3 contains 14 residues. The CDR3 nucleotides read TGTGCCAGCACCAGGGGTGAAAACACCGGGGAGCTGTTTTTT. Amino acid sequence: CASTRGENTGELFF.